Described below is a single T cell receptor beta chain sequence and its context. In the same sample, other DNA sequences code for this CDR3. The CDR3 contains 13 residues. Germline values: CDR1 SEHNR, CDR2 FQNEAQ (reference sequence). Trimming removed 1 base from V and 0 bases from J, with 3 bases in between. The data stem from a study of blood T cell repertoires in COVID-19. Overall study: Researchers got acute and convalescent COVID-19 samples from the United States, Italy and Spain. T cells, B-cell-depleted T cells, or PBMCs supplied cDNA or gDNA.

Authors' methods: Amplification of reference gene primers was used by the study to estimate nucleated cell counts. The method was immunoSEQ multiplex PCR; TCRdb's version includes in-frame clones alone and lacks a portion of them. The D gene and trimming were derived from the DNA, and the V and J assignments and clone size from that table. The data show around 99,000 clones, around 78% seen once. The origin of this receptor is an older woman with acute or convalescent COVID-19. Material for sequencing was peripheral blood. This rearrangement joins TRBV7-9 to TRBJ1-1; no firm D call. This CDR3 is CASSLDMNTEAFF. CDR3 DNA: TGTGCCAGCAGCTTAGATATGAACACTGAAGCTTTCTTT.